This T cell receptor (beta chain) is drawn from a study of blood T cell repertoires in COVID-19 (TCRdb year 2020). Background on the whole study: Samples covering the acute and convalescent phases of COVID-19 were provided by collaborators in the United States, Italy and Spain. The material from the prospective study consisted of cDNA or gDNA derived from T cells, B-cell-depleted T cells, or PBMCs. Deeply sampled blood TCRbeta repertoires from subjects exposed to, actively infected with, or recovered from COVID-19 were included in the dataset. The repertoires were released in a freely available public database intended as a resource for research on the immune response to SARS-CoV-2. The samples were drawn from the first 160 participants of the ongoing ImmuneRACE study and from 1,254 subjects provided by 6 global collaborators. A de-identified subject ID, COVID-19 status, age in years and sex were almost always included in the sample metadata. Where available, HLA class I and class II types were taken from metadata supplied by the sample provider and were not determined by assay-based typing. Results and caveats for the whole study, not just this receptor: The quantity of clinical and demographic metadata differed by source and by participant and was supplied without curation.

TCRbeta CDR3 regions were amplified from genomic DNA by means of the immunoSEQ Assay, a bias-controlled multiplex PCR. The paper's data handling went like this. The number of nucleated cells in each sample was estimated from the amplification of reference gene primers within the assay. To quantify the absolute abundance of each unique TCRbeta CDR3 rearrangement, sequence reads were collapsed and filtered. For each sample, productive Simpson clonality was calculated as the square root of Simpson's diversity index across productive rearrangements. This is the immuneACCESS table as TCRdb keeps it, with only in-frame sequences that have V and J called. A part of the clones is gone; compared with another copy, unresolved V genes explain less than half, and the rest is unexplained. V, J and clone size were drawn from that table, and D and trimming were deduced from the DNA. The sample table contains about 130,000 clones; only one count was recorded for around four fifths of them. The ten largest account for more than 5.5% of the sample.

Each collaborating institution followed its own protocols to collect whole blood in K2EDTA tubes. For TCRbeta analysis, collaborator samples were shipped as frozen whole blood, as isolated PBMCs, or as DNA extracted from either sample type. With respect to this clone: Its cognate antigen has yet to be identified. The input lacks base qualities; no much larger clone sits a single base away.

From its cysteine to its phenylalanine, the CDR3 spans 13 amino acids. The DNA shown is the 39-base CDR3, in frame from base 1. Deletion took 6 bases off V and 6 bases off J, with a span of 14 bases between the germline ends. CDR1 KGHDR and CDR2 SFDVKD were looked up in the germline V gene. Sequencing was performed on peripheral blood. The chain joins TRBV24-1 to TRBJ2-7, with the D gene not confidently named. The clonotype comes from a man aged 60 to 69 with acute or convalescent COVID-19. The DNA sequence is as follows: TGTGCCACCAGTTTCGGAAGCCGCGGCGAGCAGTACTTC. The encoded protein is CATSFGSRGEQYF.